This T cell receptor beta chain was sequenced during a study of cytomegalovirus exposure and HLA in healthy donors. Study-wide results and limits: Prior analysis indicated that the majority of TCR beta V segments exhibited productivity approximately 87% or approximately 30% of the time.

CDR1 SGHTA and CDR2 FQGNSA come from the germline V gene. The CDR3 is 15 residues long. V shed 4 bases, J shed 7 bases, and the junction held 5 bases outside the gene matches. With 60 Vbeta and 13 Jbeta primers, the PCR was carried out. Profiling relied on immunoSEQ multiplex PCR, and the TCRdb table lists in-frame clones only, not all of them. The sample lists roughly 100,000 clones; roughly three fifths were seen once. This clone was seen a handful of times. The antigen is not known. This sequence originates from a man aged 60 to 75 in good health and CMV-seronegative. The sample taken for sequencing was PBMCs. The chain couples TRBV7-2 to TRBJ2-7, with 15 bases aligning to TRBD2. The CDR3 sequence: CASSSGLAGGSEQYF. The DNA for the CDR3 is TGTGCCAGCAGCTCGGGACTAGCGGGAGGTAGTGAGCAGTACTTC.